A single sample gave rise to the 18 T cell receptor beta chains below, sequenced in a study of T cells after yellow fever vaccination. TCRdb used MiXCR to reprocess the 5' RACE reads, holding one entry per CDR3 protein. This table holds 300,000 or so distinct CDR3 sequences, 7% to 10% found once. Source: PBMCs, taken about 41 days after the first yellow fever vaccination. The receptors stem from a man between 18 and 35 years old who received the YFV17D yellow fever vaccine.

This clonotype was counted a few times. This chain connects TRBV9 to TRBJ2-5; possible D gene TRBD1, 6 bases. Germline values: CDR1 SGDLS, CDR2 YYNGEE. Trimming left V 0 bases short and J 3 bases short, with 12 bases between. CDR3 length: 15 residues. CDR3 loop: CASSVVARGEETQYF. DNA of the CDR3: TGTGCCAGCAGCGTAGTGGCCAGGGGAGAAGAGACCCAGTACTTC.

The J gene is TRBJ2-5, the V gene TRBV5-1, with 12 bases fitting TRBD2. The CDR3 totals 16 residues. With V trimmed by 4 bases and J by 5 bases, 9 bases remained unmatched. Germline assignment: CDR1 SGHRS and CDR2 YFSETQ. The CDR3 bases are TGCGCCAGCAGCATGGGACTAGCGGGCGTGGAGGAGACCCAGTACTTC. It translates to CASSMGLAGVEETQYF.

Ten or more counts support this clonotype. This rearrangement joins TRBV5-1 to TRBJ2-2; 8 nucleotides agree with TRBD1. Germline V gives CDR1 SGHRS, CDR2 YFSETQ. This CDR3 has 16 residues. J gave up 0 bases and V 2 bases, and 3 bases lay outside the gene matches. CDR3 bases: TGCGCCAGCAGCTTTATGACAGGGGCGAACACCGGGGAGCTGTTTTTT. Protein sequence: CASSFMTGANTGELFF. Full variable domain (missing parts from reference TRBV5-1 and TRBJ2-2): KAGVTQTPRYLIKTRGQQVTLSCSPISGHRSVSWYQQTPGQGLQFLFEYFSETQRNKGNFPGRFSGRQFSNSRSEMNVSTLELGDSALYLCASSFMTGANTGELFFGEGSRLTVL.

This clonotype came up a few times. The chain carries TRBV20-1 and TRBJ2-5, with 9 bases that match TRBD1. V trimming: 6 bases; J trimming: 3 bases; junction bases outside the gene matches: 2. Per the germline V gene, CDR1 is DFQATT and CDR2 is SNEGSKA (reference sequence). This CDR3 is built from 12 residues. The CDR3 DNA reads TGCAGTGCCAGGACAGGGGAAGAGACCCAGTACTTC. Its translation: CSARTGEETQYF.

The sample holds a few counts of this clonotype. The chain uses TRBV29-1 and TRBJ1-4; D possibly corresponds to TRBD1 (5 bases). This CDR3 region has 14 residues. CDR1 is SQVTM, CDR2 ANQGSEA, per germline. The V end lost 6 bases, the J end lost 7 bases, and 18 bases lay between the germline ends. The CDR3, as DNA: TGCAGCGTGGGTGAGGGGTGGACGAGTGAAAAACTGTTTTTT. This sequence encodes CSVGEGWTSEKLFF.

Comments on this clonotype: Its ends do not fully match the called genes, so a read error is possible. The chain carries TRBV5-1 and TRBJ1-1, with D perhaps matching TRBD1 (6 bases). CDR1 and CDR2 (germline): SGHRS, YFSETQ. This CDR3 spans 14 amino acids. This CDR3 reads CSSSADRTNTEAFF. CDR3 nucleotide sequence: TGCTCCAGCAGCGCGGACAGAACGAACACTGAAGCTTTCTTT.

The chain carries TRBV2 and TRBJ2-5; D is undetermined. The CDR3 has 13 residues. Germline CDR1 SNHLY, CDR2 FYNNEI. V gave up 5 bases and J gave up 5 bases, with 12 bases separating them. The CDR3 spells CASSPDMAETQYF. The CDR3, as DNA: TGTGCCAGCAGTCCTGACATGGCTGAGACCCAGTACTTC.

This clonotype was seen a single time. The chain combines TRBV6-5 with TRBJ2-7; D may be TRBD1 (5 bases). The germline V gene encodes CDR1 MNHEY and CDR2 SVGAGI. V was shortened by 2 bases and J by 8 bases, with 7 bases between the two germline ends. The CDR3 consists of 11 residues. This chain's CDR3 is CASSYRGKQYF. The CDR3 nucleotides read TGTGCCAGCAGTTACAGGGGAAAGCAGTACTTC.

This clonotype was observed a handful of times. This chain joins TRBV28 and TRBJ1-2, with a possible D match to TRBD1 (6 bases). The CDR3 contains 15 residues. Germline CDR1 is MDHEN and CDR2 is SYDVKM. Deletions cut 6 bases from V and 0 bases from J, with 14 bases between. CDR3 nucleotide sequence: TGTGCCAGCAGCCGACAGGCTAAAGCTAACTATGGCTACACCTTC. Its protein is CASSRQAKANYGYTF.

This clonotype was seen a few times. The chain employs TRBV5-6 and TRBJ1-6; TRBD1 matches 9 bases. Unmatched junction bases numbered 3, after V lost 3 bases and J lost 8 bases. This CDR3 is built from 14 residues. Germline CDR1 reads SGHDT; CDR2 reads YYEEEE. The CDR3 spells CASSSRDRDSPLHF. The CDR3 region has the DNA TGTGCCAGCAGCTCCAGGGACAGGGATTCACCCCTCCACTTT.

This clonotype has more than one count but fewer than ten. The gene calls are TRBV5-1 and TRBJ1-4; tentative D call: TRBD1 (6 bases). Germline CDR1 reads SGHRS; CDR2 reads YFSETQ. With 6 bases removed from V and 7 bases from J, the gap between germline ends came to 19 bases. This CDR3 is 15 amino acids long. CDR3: CASTSFPGQAEKLFF. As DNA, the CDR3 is TGCGCCAGCACCTCTTTCCCGGGACAAGCTGAAAAACTGTTTTTT.

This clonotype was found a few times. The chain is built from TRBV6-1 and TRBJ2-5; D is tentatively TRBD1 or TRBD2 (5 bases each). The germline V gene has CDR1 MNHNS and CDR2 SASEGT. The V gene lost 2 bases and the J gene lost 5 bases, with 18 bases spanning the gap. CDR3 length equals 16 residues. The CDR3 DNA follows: TGTGCCAGCAGTGAAATCGTGGGGCTTCGGGGCGAGACCCAGTACTTC. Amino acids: CASSEIVGLRGETQYF.

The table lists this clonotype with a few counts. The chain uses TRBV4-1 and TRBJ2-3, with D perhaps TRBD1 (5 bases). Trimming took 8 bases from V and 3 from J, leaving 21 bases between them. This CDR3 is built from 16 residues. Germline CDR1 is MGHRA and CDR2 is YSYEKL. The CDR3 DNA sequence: TGCGCCAGCGGGTATTGGGGCCGACGGCTTACAGATACGCAGTATTTT. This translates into CASGYWGRRLTDTQYF.

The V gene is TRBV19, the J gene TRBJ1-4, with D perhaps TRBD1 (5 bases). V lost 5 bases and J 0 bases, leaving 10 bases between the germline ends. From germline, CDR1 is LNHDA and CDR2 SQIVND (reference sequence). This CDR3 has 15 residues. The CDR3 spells CASSAWGPTNEKLFF. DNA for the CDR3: TGTGCCAGTAGTGCCTGGGGCCCAACTAATGAAAAACTGTTTTTT. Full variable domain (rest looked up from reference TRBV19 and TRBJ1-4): DGGITQSPKYLFRKEGQNVTLSCEQNLNHDAMYWYRQDPGQGLRLIYYSQIVNDFQKGDIAEGYSVSREKKESFPLTVTSAQKNPTAFYLCASSAWGPTNEKLFFGSGTQLSVL.

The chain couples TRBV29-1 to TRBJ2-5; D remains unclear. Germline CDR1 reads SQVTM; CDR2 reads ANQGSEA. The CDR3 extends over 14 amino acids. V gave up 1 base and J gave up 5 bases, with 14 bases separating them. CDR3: CSVEGLQWTETQYF. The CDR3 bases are TGCAGCGTTGAAGGTTTGCAGTGGACGGAGACCCAGTACTTC.

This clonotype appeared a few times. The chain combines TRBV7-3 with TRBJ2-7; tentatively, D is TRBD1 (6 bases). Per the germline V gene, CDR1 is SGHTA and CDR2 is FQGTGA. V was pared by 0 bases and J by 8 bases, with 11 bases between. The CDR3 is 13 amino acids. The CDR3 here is CASSLTGHVKQYF. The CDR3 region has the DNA TGTGCCAGCAGCTTAACGGGACATGTGAAGCAGTACTTC.

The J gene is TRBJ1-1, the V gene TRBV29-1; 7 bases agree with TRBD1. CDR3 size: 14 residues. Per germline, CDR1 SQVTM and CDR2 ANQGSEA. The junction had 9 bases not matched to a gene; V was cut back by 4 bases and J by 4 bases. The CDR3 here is CSVVPVPGGTEAFF. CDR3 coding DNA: TGCAGCGTTGTCCCAGTCCCAGGGGGCACTGAAGCTTTCTTT.

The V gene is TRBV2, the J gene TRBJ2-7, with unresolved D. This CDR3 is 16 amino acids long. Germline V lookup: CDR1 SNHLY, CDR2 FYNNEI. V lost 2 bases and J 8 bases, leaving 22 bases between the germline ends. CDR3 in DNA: TGTGCCAGCAGTGAAATTACAACTCTCCCAACCCAACAGCAGTACGTC. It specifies CASSEITTLPTQQQYV.